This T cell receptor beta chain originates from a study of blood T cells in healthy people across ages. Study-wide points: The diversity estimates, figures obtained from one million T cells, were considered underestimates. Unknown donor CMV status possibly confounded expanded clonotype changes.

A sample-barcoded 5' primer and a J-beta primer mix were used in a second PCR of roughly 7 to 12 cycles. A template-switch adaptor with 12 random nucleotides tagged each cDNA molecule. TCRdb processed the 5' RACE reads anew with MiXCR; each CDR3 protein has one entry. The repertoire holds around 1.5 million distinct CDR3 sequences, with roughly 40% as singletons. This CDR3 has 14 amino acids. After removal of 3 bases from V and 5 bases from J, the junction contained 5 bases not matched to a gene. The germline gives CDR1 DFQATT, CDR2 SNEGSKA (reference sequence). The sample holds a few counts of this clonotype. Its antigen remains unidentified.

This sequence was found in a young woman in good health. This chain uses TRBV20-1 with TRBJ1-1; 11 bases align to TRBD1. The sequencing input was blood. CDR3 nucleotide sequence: TGCAGTGCTAGGGACAGGGGGCGAGGGACTGAAGCTTTCTTT. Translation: CSARDRGRGTEAFF.